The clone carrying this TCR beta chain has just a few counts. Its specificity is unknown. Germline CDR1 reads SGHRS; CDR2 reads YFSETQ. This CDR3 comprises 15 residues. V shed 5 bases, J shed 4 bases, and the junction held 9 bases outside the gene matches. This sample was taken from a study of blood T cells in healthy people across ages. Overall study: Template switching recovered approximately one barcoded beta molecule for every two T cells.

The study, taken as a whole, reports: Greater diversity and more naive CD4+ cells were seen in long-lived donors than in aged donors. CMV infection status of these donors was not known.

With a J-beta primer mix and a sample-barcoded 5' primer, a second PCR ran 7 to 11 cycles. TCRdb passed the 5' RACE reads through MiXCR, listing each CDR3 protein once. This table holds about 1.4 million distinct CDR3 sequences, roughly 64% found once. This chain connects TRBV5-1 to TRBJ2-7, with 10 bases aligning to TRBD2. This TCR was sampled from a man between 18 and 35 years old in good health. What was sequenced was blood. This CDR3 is CASRETLAGVYEQYF. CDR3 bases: TGCGCCAGCAGAGAAACGCTAGCGGGAGTGTACGAGCAGTACTTC.